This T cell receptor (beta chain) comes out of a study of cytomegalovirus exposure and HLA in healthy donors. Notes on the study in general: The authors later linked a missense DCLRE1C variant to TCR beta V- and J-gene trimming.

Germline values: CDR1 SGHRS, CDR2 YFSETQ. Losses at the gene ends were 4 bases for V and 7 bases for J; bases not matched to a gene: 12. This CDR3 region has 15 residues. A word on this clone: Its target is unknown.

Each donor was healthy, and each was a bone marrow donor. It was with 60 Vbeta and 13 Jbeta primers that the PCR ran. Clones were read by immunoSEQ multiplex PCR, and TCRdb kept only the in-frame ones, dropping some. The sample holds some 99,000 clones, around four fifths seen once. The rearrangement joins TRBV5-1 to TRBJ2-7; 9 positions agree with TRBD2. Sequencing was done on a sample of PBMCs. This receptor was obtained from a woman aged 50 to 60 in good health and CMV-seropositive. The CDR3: CASSLSLAGAGEQYF. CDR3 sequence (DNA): TGCGCCAGCAGCCTAAGCTTAGCGGGAGCTGGGGAGCAGTACTTC.